This T cell receptor beta chain stems from a study of OX40 agonist ivuxolimab in advanced cancers. The CDR3 covers 13 residues. V lost 1 base and J 5 bases, leaving 5 bases between the germline ends. CDR1 SGHTA and CDR2 FQGTGA come from the germline V gene. Data came from immunoSEQ multiplex PCR; TCRdb stores just in-frame clones and leaves some out. The repertoire holds about 13,000 clones, around 81% seen once, with around a fifth in the top ten. Specimen: CD4+ or CD8+ T cells sorted from blood, collected in a trial of the OX40 agonist ivuxolimab. The chain recombines TRBV7-3 with TRBJ2-2; D gene uncertain. This TCR was sampled from an adult with an advanced solid tumor such as melanoma, head and neck, liver or kidney cancer. The CDR3 DNA follows: TGTGCCAGCAGCTTAATTGAGACCGGGGAGCTGTTTTTT. Residues: CASSLIETGELFF.